This T cell receptor beta chain derives from a study of CD8 T cells in Susac syndrome. cDNA came from approximately 0.5 to 1 ug RNA primed by random hexamers. TCRdb analysed the immunoSEQ multiplex PCR reads with MiXCR anew, one entry per CDR3 protein. The sample yields about 150,000 distinct CDR3 sequences, approximately 93% seen once. Healthy donors matched for age and sex were used as controls. Negative isolation yielded CD8+ and CD4+ T cells; FACS enriched TEMRA cells. Germline V lookup: CDR1 SGHDN, CDR2 FVKESK. This CDR3 spans 12 amino acids. V lost 1 base, J lost 4 bases, and 5 bases lay in between.

This TCR was sampled from a human donor in good health. The J gene is TRBJ2-7, the V gene TRBV14; D gene unclear. Sequencing was carried out using CD4+ T cells from PBMCs. Here the CDR3 DNA reads TGTGCCAGCAGCCAAGTAGGTTACGAGCAGTACTTC. This encodes CASSQVGYEQYF.